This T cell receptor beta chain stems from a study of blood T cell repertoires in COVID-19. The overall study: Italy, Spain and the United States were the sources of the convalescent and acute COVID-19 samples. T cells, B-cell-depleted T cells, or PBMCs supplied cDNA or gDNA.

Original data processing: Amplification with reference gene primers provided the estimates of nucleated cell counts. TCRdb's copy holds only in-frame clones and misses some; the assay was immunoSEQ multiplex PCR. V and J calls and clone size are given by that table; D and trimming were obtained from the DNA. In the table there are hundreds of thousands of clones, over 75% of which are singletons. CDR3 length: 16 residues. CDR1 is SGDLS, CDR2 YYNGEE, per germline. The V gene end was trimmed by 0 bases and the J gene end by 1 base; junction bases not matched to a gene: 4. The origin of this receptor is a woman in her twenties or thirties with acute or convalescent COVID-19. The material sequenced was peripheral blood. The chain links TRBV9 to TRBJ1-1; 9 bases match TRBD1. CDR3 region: CASSVGTGARNTEAFF. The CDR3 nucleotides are TGTGCCAGCAGCGTAGGGACAGGGGCAAGGAACACTGAAGCTTTCTTT.